This T cell receptor (beta chain) was retrieved from a study of CD8 T cells in ankylosing spondylitis. The germline CDR1 and CDR2 sequences are LNHDA and SQIVND (reference sequence). The CDR3 extends over 19 amino acids. Trimming took 6 bases from V and 0 from J; bases not matched to a gene: 11. Worth noting for this clonotype: The antigen remains unidentified.

Regarding the study as a whole: Apparently characteristic of ankylosing spondylitis blood was a TCR beta motif (under ten highly homologous variants). Several of the motif variants were reported before in synovial fluid and blood from reactive arthritis.

TCRdb fed the 5' RACE reads into MiXCR, producing one record per CDR3 protein. The sample holds roughly 250,000 distinct CDR3 sequences, over 8.5% seen once. The sequenced sample was blood, either unsorted or a sorted T cell fraction (not recorded which). V gene TRBV19 combines with J gene TRBJ2-1, with TRBD2 identical over 13 bases. The clonotype was recovered from a male donor with ankylosing spondylitis or in good health (not recorded which). CDR3 loop: CASRSIKLAGGPSYNEQFF. The CDR3 DNA sequence: TGTGCCAGTAGGTCTATAAAACTAGCGGGAGGGCCCTCCTACAATGAGCAGTTCTTC.